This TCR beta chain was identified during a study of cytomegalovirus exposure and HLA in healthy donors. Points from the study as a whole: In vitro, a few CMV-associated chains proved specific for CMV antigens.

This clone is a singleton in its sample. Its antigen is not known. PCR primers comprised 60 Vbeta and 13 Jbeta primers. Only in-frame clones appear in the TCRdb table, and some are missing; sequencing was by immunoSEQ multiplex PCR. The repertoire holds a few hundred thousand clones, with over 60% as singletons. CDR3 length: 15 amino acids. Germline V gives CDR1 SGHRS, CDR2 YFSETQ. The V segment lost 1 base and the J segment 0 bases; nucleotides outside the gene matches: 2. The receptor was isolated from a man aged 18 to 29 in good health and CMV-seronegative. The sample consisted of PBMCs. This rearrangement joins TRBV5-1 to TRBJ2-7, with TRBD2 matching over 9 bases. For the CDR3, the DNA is TGCGCCAGCAGCTTGTTAGCGGGGGACTCCTACGAGCAGTACTTC. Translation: CASSLLAGDSYEQYF.